One and the same sample provided the 14 T cell receptor beta chains below, sequenced in a study of blood T cell repertoires in COVID-19. Clones were read by immunoSEQ multiplex PCR, and TCRdb kept only the in-frame ones, dropping some. The table shows under 200,000 clones, with 74% occurring only once. The source material was peripheral blood. The source of these receptors is an elderly woman with acute or convalescent COVID-19.

The count of this clone is one. The V and J genes are TRBV7-8 and TRBJ2-1; 10 bases are shared with TRBD2. CDR3 length: 18 amino acids. CDR1 SGHVS and CDR2 FQNEAQ come from the germline V gene. After removal of 0 bases from V and 7 bases from J, the junction contained 12 bases not matched to a gene. The CDR3 sequence is CASSLARTSGTSRNEQFF. CDR3 sequence (DNA): TGTGCCAGCAGCTTAGCAAGAACTAGCGGGACTTCGAGGAATGAGCAGTTCTTC.

V is TRBV6-4 and J is TRBJ2-3; 8 bases line up with TRBD1. V was pared by 8 bases and J by 1 base, with 8 bases of the junction left unmatched. CDR1 is MRHNA, CDR2 SNTAGT, per germline. This CDR3 spans 15 amino acids. The CDR3 loop reads CASENRGFGTDTQYF. CDR3 in DNA: TGTGCCAGCGAGAACAGGGGGTTTGGCACAGATACGCAGTATTTT.

The chain uses TRBV19 and TRBJ2-5, with D hard to call. V was pared by 3 bases and J by 2 bases, with 7 bases between. The CDR3 is made up of 13 amino acids. Germline V gene lookup returns CDR1 LNHDA and CDR2 SQIVND (reference sequence). The CDR3 DNA sequence: TGTGCCAGTAGTATGAAACATCAAGAGACCCAGTACTTC. Its translation: CASSMKHQETQYF.

The chain uses TRBV7-9 and TRBJ1-1, with D possibly matching TRBD1 (6 bases). Trimming stripped 10 bases from V and 1 base from J, with 10 bases between. CDR3 length: 12 amino acids. Germline CDR1 reads SEHNR; CDR2 reads FQNEAQ (reference sequence). The CDR3 bases are TGTGCCACCGCCAGGGGGAACACTGAAGCTTTCTTT. Its protein product is CATARGNTEAFF.

J is TRBJ2-1 and V is TRBV6-1; no definite D call. The V and J ends lost 0 bases and 4 bases respectively, with 13 bases between them. This CDR3 has 16 residues. Germline V gene lookup returns CDR1 MNHNS and CDR2 SASEGT. In DNA form, the CDR3 reads TGTGCCAGCAGTGAAGCCTGGCGGCCCCCTTACAATGAGCAGTTCTTC. The encoded protein is CASSEAWRPPYNEQFF.

This clone occurred many times. This rearrangement joins TRBV24-1 to TRBJ2-1, with D possibly being TRBD2 (6 bases). The V and J ends lost 4 bases and 1 base respectively, with 13 bases between them. The CDR3 contains 16 residues. Germline V lookup: CDR1 KGHDR, CDR2 SFDVKD. The CDR3 DNA follows: TGTGCCACCAGTGACGGGAGCGGTGGATCCTACAATGAGCAGTTCTTC. It codes for CATSDGSGGSYNEQFF.

The CDR3 DNA reads as TGTGCCAGCAGCGCTACCGGGACAGGGACCAATGAGCAGTTCTTC. This codes for CASSATGTGTNEQFF. V and J are TRBV9 and TRBJ2-1; 9 bases agree with TRBD1. This CDR3 has 15 residues. V lost 3 bases to trimming and J lost 6 bases; unmatched junction nucleotides: 7. CDR1 is SGDLS, CDR2 YYNGEE, per germline.

V usage is TRBV6-5 and J usage is TRBJ1-2; a weak D match, TRBD1 (5 bases). The CDR3 totals 14 residues. The V gene's germline CDR1 is MNHEY and CDR2 SVGAGI. V was clipped by 6 bases and J by 3 bases, with 14 bases between them. The CDR3 here is CASSDPGWYYGYTF. The CDR3 DNA reads as TGTGCCAGCAGCGATCCAGGGTGGTACTATGGCTACACCTTC.

This clone has ten or more counts. This sequence joins TRBV7-9 and TRBJ1-1; D might be TRBD1 (5 bases). The V end was cut by 2 bases, the J end by 1 base, with 5 bases between. CDR3 size: 13 residues. Germline CDR1 SEHNR, CDR2 FQNEAQ (reference sequence). Written as DNA, the CDR3 is TGTGCCAGCAGCTTAACAGGGAACACTGAAGCTTTCTTT. Protein sequence: CASSLTGNTEAFF.

The chain links TRBV28 to TRBJ2-7; D possibly corresponds to TRBD2 (6 bases). This CDR3 region has 13 residues. Trimming cost V 2 bases and J 7 bases, with 12 bases left between them. Looked up from germline, CDR1 is MDHEN and CDR2 is SYDVKM. The CDR3 nucleotides are TGTGCCAGCAGTTTACGGCTAGCGAGTGAGCAGTACTTC. Translated, it gives CASSLRLASEQYF.

The V gene is TRBV7-9, the J gene TRBJ1-2, with 10 positions matching TRBD1. CDR1 SEHNR and CDR2 FQNEAQ come from the germline V gene (reference sequence). Trimming removed 4 bases from V and 1 base from J; junction bases left unmatched: 9. CDR3 length: 17 amino acids. The CDR3: CASSSTRTGGRNYGYTF. Here the CDR3 DNA reads TGTGCCAGCAGCTCTACCCGGACAGGGGGGCGTAACTATGGCTACACCTTC.

The rearrangement uses TRBV19 and TRBJ2-3, with D perhaps matching TRBD1 (6 bases). This CDR3 is 14 amino acids long. Germline CDR1 is LNHDA and CDR2 is SQIVND (reference sequence). With 3 bases removed from V and 0 bases from J, the gap between germline ends came to 7 bases. CDR3 in amino acids: CASSMQGSTDTQYF. CDR3 nucleotide sequence: TGTGCCAGTAGTATGCAGGGGAGCACAGATACGCAGTATTTT.

The V call is TRBV6-6, the J call TRBJ2-5, with 9 bases aligning to TRBD1. Germline lookup yields CDR1 MNHNY and CDR2 SVGAGI (reference sequence). The CDR3 extends over 16 amino acids. J was trimmed by 5 bases and V by 6 bases; bases with no gene match: 13. The CDR3 nucleotides are TGTGCCAGCAGAGATGCCGGGACAGGGTCGAGGGAGACCCAGTACTTC. It translates to CASRDAGTGSRETQYF.

This clone was seen a few times. V gene TRBV5-4 combines with J gene TRBJ2-2; 11 bases fit TRBD1. J was trimmed by 7 bases and V by 4 bases; bases with no gene match: 9. CDR1 SGHNT and CDR2 YYREEE come from the germline V gene (reference sequence). This CDR3 comprises 16 residues. The DNA for the CDR3 is TGTGCCAGCAGCATCGTGGGACAGGGGGTGCACGGGGAGCTGTTTTTT. Translated: CASSIVGQGVHGELFF.